This TCR beta chain stems from a study of cytomegalovirus exposure and HLA in healthy donors. Findings of the study overall: The tendency of first-cohort TCR clusters to co-occur in the roughly 120 validation repertoires was identified by a subsequent analysis. In vitro testing confirmed a few CMV-associated chains as specific for CMV antigens. Associated with cytomegalovirus, according to the listing, were 150 to 200 TCR beta chains.

TCRdb's copy holds only in-frame clones and misses some; the assay was immunoSEQ multiplex PCR. The sample includes tens of thousands of clones, approximately 92% of them seen just once. As concerns this clone: The antigen is undetermined.

The CDR3 loop spans 14 amino acids. Germline CDR1 reads MNHEY; CDR2 reads SMNVEV (reference sequence). V lost 0 bases, J lost 4 bases, and 8 bases lay in between. The receptor was isolated from a man between 18 and 29 years old in good health and CMV-seronegative. The V gene is TRBV27, the J gene TRBJ2-3, with unresolved D. The material sequenced was PBMCs. CDR3 nucleotides: TGTGCCAGCAGTTTATCTTTACGGGCAGATACGCAGTATTTT. It is translated as CASSLSLRADTQYF.